Each of the 25 T cell receptor beta chains below was sequenced from the same sample in a study of beta chain features in type 1 diabetes. Expressed TCRB transcripts were sequenced because the entire RNA isolate underwent reverse transcription. The repertoire was sequenced with immunoSEQ multiplex PCR; TCRdb's copy has only in-frame clones and lacks some. The sample records 350,000 to 450,000 clones, about 15% being singletons. What was sequenced was naive CD4+ T cells from blood. The receptors derive from a man aged 30 to 45 in good health.

A remark on this clone: One end of the junction varies from germline; a read error may be responsible. The rearrangement joins TRBV18 to TRBJ1-1; D is uncertain. The CDR3 is 17 amino acids. CDR1 is KGHSH and CDR2 is LQKENI in the germline V gene. The CDR3 nucleotides read TGTGCCAGCTCACCATCCGGTCCCCAACTCATGAACACTGAAGCTTTCTTC. Protein: CASSPSGPQLMNTEAFF.

This clone has only a few counts. This chain's CDR3 is CASSELRGSTDTQYF. The DNA for the CDR3 is TGTGCCAGCAGTGAATTGCGGGGGAGCACAGATACGCAGTATTTT. The V and J genes are TRBV2 and TRBJ2-3, with 7 bases matching TRBD2. V shed 2 bases and J 0 bases; nucleotides not matched to a gene: 2. This CDR3 has 15 amino acids. Germline assignment: CDR1 SNHLY and CDR2 FYNNEI.

This clone has more than one count but fewer than ten. The chain employs TRBV7-6 and TRBJ2-5; D ambiguous. Trimming took 0 bases from V and 5 from J, leaving 4 bases between them. CDR3 length equals 12 residues. Germline loops: CDR1 SGHVS, CDR2 FNYEAQ. This CDR3 reads CASSLATETQYF. For the CDR3, the DNA is TGTGCCAGCAGCTTAGCAACGGAGACCCAGTACTTC.

The gene calls are TRBV15 and TRBJ2-1, with D perhaps matching TRBD1 or TRBD2 (5 bases each). CDR1 is LNHNV and CDR2 is YYDKDF in the germline V gene (reference sequence). This CDR3 spans 16 amino acids. V was pared by 0 bases and J by 9 bases, with 18 bases between. The CDR3 loop is CATSREMGQSGGEQFF. The CDR3 region has the DNA TGTGCCACCAGCAGAGAGATGGGGCAGTCTGGAGGTGAGCAGTTCTTC.

DNA for the CDR3: TGTGCCAGCAGCCCACTATTAGGGGCTGGAAACACCATATATTTT. It is translated as CASSPLLGAGNTIYF. This chain connects TRBV14 to TRBJ1-3; D is perhaps TRBD1 (5 bases). Germline CDR1 reads SGHDN; CDR2 reads FVKESK. The CDR3 consists of 15 residues. The V end was cut by 4 bases, the J end by 2 bases, with 12 bases between.

In DNA, the CDR3 is TGTGCCTCGGACCCTAGGGGCTACACCTTC. Its protein is CASDPRGYTF. The V and J genes are TRBV30 and TRBJ1-2; D call uncertain. Trimming removed 7 bases at V and 8 bases at J, with 11 bases between. The CDR3 extends over 10 amino acids. Germline assignment: CDR1 GTSNPN and CDR2 SVGIG (reference sequence).

This rearrangement joins TRBV13 to TRBJ2-1; 8 bases agree with TRBD2. The CDR3 runs to 16 residues. V lost 1 base to trimming and J lost 7 bases; unmatched junction nucleotides: 9. Germline values: CDR1 PRHDT, CDR2 FYEKMQ (reference sequence). The CDR3 DNA sequence: TGTGCCAGCAGCTTAGAGGGTAGCGGGATACGTAATGAGCAGTTCTTC. Translated: CASSLEGSGIRNEQFF.

This clone was found a few times. The chain combines TRBV4-1 with TRBJ1-5, with D hard to call. V shed 8 bases and J shed 6 bases, with 17 bases lying between them. Germline V gives CDR1 MGHRA, CDR2 YSYEKL. This CDR3 is built from 14 residues. CDR3 loop: CASGEGARSQPQHF. CDR3 DNA sequence: TGCGCCAGCGGGGAGGGCGCGAGGAGTCAGCCCCAGCATTTT.

Here the CDR3 reads CASSPGWEQPQHF. As DNA, the CDR3 is TGTGCCAGCAGCCCAGGGTGGGAGCAGCCCCAGCATTTT. This sequence joins TRBV7-2 and TRBJ1-5, with D tentatively TRBD1 (5 bases). The CDR3 length is 13 residues. CDR1 and CDR2 from the germline V gene are SGHTA and FQGNSA. V was clipped by 5 bases and J by 7 bases, with 12 bases between them.

The CDR3 sequence is CASSLPLAGGHNEQFF. Here the CDR3 DNA reads TGTGCCAGCAGCTTACCGCTTGCGGGAGGGCATAATGAGCAGTTCTTC. The chain links TRBV7-8 to TRBJ2-1, with 9 nucleotides matching TRBD2. Per germline, CDR1 SGHVS and CDR2 FQNEAQ. This CDR3 contains 16 residues. V shed 2 bases, J shed 7 bases, and the junction held 9 bases outside the gene matches.

This clone was seen more than once but under ten times. The chain links TRBV5-6 to TRBJ2-7; the D call may be TRBD1 or TRBD2 (5 bases each). The CDR3 covers 15 residues. Trimming took 4 bases from V and 2 from J, leaving 16 bases between them. Germline V lookup: CDR1 SGHDT, CDR2 YYEEEE. The CDR3 bases are TGTGCCAGCAGCCGGGACGTGACCCCGACCTACGAGCAGTACTTC. Protein: CASSRDVTPTYEQYF. Variable domain in full (rest from reference TRBV5-6 and TRBJ2-7): DAGVTQSPTHLIKTRGQQVTLRCSPKSGHDTVSWYQQALGQGPQFIFQYYEEEERQRGNFPDRFSGHQFPNYSSELNVNALLLGDSALYLCASSRDVTPTYEQYFGPGTRLTVT.

This chain joins TRBV21-1 and TRBJ2-5; TRBD1 is the table's D call, not checked against the DNA. TRBV21-1 is labeled a pseudogene. This CDR3 region has 15 residues. The CDR3 DNA is TGTGCCAGCGTGCCGCCGACAGGGGGTAGGGAGACCCAGTACTTC. It specifies CASVPPTGGRETQYF.

The chain employs TRBV4-1 and TRBJ2-5, with D maybe TRBD1 (5 bases). This CDR3 contains 14 residues. Germline V gene sequence: CDR1 MGHRA, CDR2 YSYEKL. V shed 8 bases and J shed 2 bases, with 15 bases lying between them. The CDR3 spells CASSFRASQETQYF. The DNA of the CDR3 is TGCGCCAGCTCGTTCAGGGCATCTCAAGAGACCCAGTACTTC.

This clone has only a few counts. This chain connects TRBV5-1 to TRBJ2-7, with a tentative D call TRBD1 (6 bases). V was pared by 4 bases and J by 3 bases, with 14 bases between. CDR1 and CDR2 (germline): SGHRS, YFSETQ. The CDR3 is 14 residues long. Written as DNA, the CDR3 is TGCGCCAGCAGCCTGGGACACTCAGGCTACGAGCAGTACTTC. It yields the protein CASSLGHSGYEQYF.

This clone has just a few counts. The chain employs TRBV2 and TRBJ2-4; no clear D. V dropped 5 bases and J dropped 2 bases, with 13 bases sitting between them. Germline V gives CDR1 SNHLY, CDR2 FYNNEI. CDR3 size: 15 residues. CDR3 sequence reads: CASSLIARPKNIQYF. The CDR3 nucleotides are TGTGCCAGCAGTTTGATTGCTAGGCCCAAAAACATTCAGTACTTC.

This clone was seen more than once but under ten times. The chain recombines TRBV2 with TRBJ2-3, with 8 positions matching TRBD2. Trimming cost V 5 bases and J 4 bases; bases outside gene matches: 5. CDR1 is SNHLY and CDR2 is FYNNEI in the germline V gene. CDR3 length: 14 amino acids. CDR3 sequence: CASSTGTSADTQYF. The CDR3 nucleotides are TGTGCCAGCAGTACCGGGACTAGTGCAGATACGCAGTATTTT.

The J gene is TRBJ2-5, the V gene TRBV28; tentative D call: TRBD2 (6 bases). The CDR3 runs to 15 residues. Germline V gives CDR1 MDHEN, CDR2 SYDVKM. The germline V and J ends were trimmed by 5 bases and 9 bases, with 22 bases remaining between them. The CDR3 sequence is CASSRRDATWEAQYF. The CDR3 coding sequence is TGTGCCAGCAGTCGACGGGACGCTACCTGGGAGGCCCAGTACTTC.

This chain connects TRBV25-1 to TRBJ2-5, with D perhaps TRBD1 or TRBD2 (5 bases each). The CDR3 runs 14 residues. Deletions cut 6 bases from V and 9 bases from J, with 20 bases between. The V gene's germline CDR1 is MGHDK and CDR2 SYGVNS. CDR3 sequence reads: CASSAGAGHLSQYF. In nucleotides, the CDR3 is TGTGCCAGCAGCGCCGGGGCAGGCCATCTCTCCCAGTACTTC.

The rearrangement uses TRBV7-7 and TRBJ2-3; a weak D match, TRBD2 (6 bases). Germline lookup yields CDR1 SSHAT and CDR2 FNYEAQ (reference sequence). The CDR3 runs 15 residues. V gave up 1 base and J gave up 4 bases, with 12 bases separating them. As DNA, the CDR3 is TGTGCCAGCAGCTTAGGACATGGGACTTCAGATACGCAGTATTTT. It encodes CASSLGHGTSDTQYF. Together with reference TRBV7-7 and TRBJ2-3, the CDR3 gives the full variable domain: GAGVSQSPRYKVTKRGQDVTLRCDPISSHATLYWYQQALGQGPEFLTYFNYEAQPDKSGLPSDRFSAERPEGSISTLTIQRTEQRDSAMYRCASSLGHGTSDTQYFGPGTRLTVL.

A few counts support this clone. The chain employs TRBV9 and TRBJ2-2; D is unclear. The CDR3 runs to 13 residues. CDR1 SGDLS and CDR2 YYNGEE come from the germline V gene. V was cut by 5 bases and J by 6 bases, with 11 bases left in between. CDR3 sequence (DNA): TGTGCCAGCAGTGGGGTTATCGCCGGGGAGCTGTTTTTT. Translating it yields CASSGVIAGELFF.

This clone was seen only a few times. This sequence joins TRBV6-6 and TRBJ1-6, with 7 bases fitting TRBD1. The J segment lost 7 bases and the V segment lost 7 bases, leaving 4 bases of the junction unmatched. CDR1 and CDR2 from the germline V gene are MNHNY and SVGAGI (reference sequence). This CDR3 is 13 amino acids long. The CDR3 DNA is TGTGCCAGCAACTTACAGGGGAATTCACCCCTCCACTTT. Translation gives CASNLQGNSPLHF.

This clone appeared a few times. This chain connects TRBV5-6 to TRBJ2-1; D unresolved. Trimming took 0 bases from V and 10 from J, leaving 11 bases between them. The CDR3 has 13 amino acids. Germline-derived CDR1 and CDR2 are SGHDT and YYEEEE. The CDR3 spells CASSLAPPNEQFF. The CDR3 DNA reads TGTGCCAGCAGCTTGGCTCCCCCCAACGAGCAGTTCTTC.

V gene TRBV20-1 combines with J gene TRBJ2-1; a weak D match, TRBD1 (6 bases). Germline-derived CDR1 and CDR2 are DFQATT and SNEGSKA (reference sequence). This CDR3 region has 11 residues. V was trimmed by 7 bases and J by 8 bases, leaving 12 bases between them. This CDR3 is CSVIRGDEQFF. CDR3 bases: TGCAGTGTAATCAGGGGAGATGAGCAGTTCTTC.

This clone was detected only a few times. The rearrangement joins TRBV5-1 to TRBJ2-1; D is unclear. The germline V gene has CDR1 SGHRS and CDR2 YFSETQ. The CDR3 consists of 15 residues. The V gene lost 0 bases and the J gene lost 0 bases, with 7 bases spanning the gap. CDR3 in amino acids: CASSLGSTSYNEQFF. CDR3 DNA sequence: TGCGCCAGCAGCTTGGGCTCGACCTCCTACAATGAGCAGTTCTTC.

The chain couples TRBV7-2 to TRBJ2-2; a possible D gene is TRBD2 (5 bases). The germline V and J ends were trimmed by 5 bases and 0 bases, with 13 bases remaining between them. Germline V gene lookup returns CDR1 SGHTA and CDR2 FQGNSA. This CDR3 is 16 amino acids long. The CDR3 coding sequence is TGTGCCAGCAGCGGTAGCGCGACCCCGAACACCGGGGAGCTGTTTTTT. This gives the protein CASSGSATPNTGELFF.